The source of this T cell receptor beta chain is a study of T cells expressing NK-cell markers. TCRdb reanalyzed the 5' RACE reads, giving one entry per CDR3 protein sequence and no DNA. The sample totals about 150,000 distinct CDR3 sequences. There are 14 residues in the CDR3. The germline CDR1 and CDR2 sequences are SEHNR and FQNEAQ (reference sequence). This TCR came from a woman between 50 and 59 years old in good health. Material for sequencing was blood T cells: a sorted CD56 or NKG2C T cell subset, CD4+ or CD8+ T cells, or bulk PBMC T cells (not recorded which). V is TRBV7-9 and J is TRBJ1-2; the TCRdb D gene call, TRBD1, has no DNA to confirm it. The CDR3: CASSSQGIPYGYTF. Full variable domain (outside the CDR3, taken from reference TRBV7-9 and TRBJ1-2): DTGVSQNPRHKITKRGQNVTFRCDPISEHNRLYWYRQTLGQGPEFLTYFQNEAQLEKSRLLSDRFSAERPKGSFSTLEIQRTEQGDSAMYLCASSSQGIPYGYTFGSGTRLTVV.